A single sample gave rise to the 16 T cell receptor beta chains below, sequenced in a study of tissue T cells after allogeneic stem cell transplantation. Some clones are missing from TCRdb's copy, which holds only in-frame ones; the method was immunoSEQ multiplex PCR. This sample has over a thousand clones, with about 54% found just once. Stated time point: mouse harvest day 7 after allogeneic transplant. Mouse grafts combined 10^7 T-cell-depleted bone marrow cells with 10^6 splenic CD5+ T cells. Sequenced input: liver tissue. These receptors were obtained from a female BALB/c mouse given C57BL/6 T cells with graft-versus-host disease after an allogeneic hematopoietic cell transplant.

With regard to this clone: Genes and germline are mouse. The DNA ends 1 residue before the CDR3 does, and the rest of the CDR3 is filled in from the germline J gene. This rearrangement joins TRBV26 to TRBJ2-5; 7 positions agree with TRBD2. The CDR3 is 15 amino acids. The germline V gene has CDR1 KGHPV and CDR2 FQNQEV (reference sequence). The V and J ends lost 4 bases and 0 bases, in that order; junction bases with no gene match: 4. CDR3 residues: CASSPPGGNQDTQYF. Incomplete CDR3 DNA: TGTGCCAGCAGTCCCCCTGGGGGAAACCAAGACACCCAGTAC.

About this clone: The germline and genes are mouse ones. Sequencing ends 1 residue short of the CDR3 end; the germline J gene provides the rest. The V call is TRBV26, the J call TRBJ2-5; tentatively, D is TRBD1 (6 bases). This CDR3 is built from 13 residues. Germline V gene lookup returns CDR1 KGHPV and CDR2 FQNQEV (reference sequence). Trimming pared 2 bases from V and 3 bases from J, leaving 6 bases between. This CDR3 reads CASSLGQQDTQYF. The CDR3 bases that were read are TGTGCCAGCAGTCTGGGACAGCAAGACACCCAGTAC.

As to this clone: Germline and genes: mouse. Read sequence stops 1 residue before the CDR3 end, and the germline J gene provides the missing end. The chain carries TRBV26 and TRBJ2-1, with a weak D call TRBD2 (6 bases). Germline loops: CDR1 KGHPV, CDR2 FQNQEV (reference sequence). CDR3 size: 13 residues. With 2 bases removed from V and 5 bases from J, the gap between germline ends came to 7 bases. Here the CDR3 reads CASSLDWNAEQFF. CDR3 DNA (partial): TGTGCCAGCAGTCTGGACTGGAATGCTGAGCAGTTC.

Turning to this clone: Gene names refer to mouse genes. Read sequence stops 1 residue before the CDR3 end, and the germline J gene provides the missing end. The chain is built from TRBV14 and TRBJ2-2; the D is unclear. The CDR3 runs to 15 residues. CDR1 is SGHDT and CDR2 is FRDEAV in the germline V gene. The germline V and J ends were trimmed by 1 base and 0 bases, with 7 bases remaining between them. The chain's CDR3 is CASSFPGANTGQLYF. The DNA read from the CDR3 is TGTGCCAGCAGTTTCCCGGGAGCAAACACCGGGCAGCTCTAC.

With regard to this clone: Gene labels here are mouse ones. The read ends 1 residue before the CDR3 terminus; that terminus is restored from the germline J gene. The chain is built from TRBV2 and TRBJ1-1; 7 bases are shared with TRBD1. This CDR3 contains 14 residues. In germline, CDR1 is LGHNA, CDR2 YSYQKL. The trim removed 2 bases at V and 2 bases at J, leaving 2 bases unmatched. Partial CDR3 DNA: TGTGCCAGCAGCCAATGGGACAGTAACACAGAAGTCTTC. Residues: CASSQWDSNTEVF. The entire CDR3 reads CASSQWDSNTEVFF.

This clone was observed a handful of times. Gene names are mouse gene names. The read comes to an end 1 residue before the CDR3 does, leaving the germline J gene to fill in the end. V gene TRBV20 combines with J gene TRBJ1-5; no clear D. The CDR3 has 13 residues. V lost 5 bases and J 0 bases, leaving 8 bases between the germline ends. Germline lookup yields CDR1 GFQATS and CDR2 STVNSAI. The CDR3 reads CGAARSNNQAPLF. The part of the CDR3 DNA that was read is TGTGGTGCTGCCCGATCTAACAACCAGGCTCCGCTT.

A note on this clone: Gene and germline names: mouse. The CDR3 is cut off 1 residue early in the read; its end comes from the germline J gene. The J gene is TRBJ2-1, the V gene TRBV20; 9 positions match TRBD1. The CDR3 loop spans 15 amino acids. CDR1 and CDR2 (germline): GFQATS, STVNSAI. Unmatched junction bases numbered 3, after V lost 1 base and J lost 2 bases. The CDR3 sequence is CGARGDRDYYAEQFF. CDR3 DNA (partial): TGTGGTGCTAGGGGGGACAGGGATTACTATGCTGAGCAGTTC.

Comment on this clone: Gene names denote mouse genes. The CDR3 loop is CASSLEEVQDTQYF. Partial CDR3 DNA: TGTGCCAGCTCTCTCGAAGAGGTCCAAGACACCCAGTAC. The rearrangement links TRBV12-2 to TRBJ2-5; unclear D gene. The read is 1 residue too short to cover the CDR3 end, so that end is filled in from the germline J gene. CDR3 length: 14 residues. Germline loops: CDR1 SGHLS, CDR2 HYDKME. Trimming removed 0 bases at V and 2 bases at J, with 8 bases between.

Notes on this clone: The listed genes are named as in mouse. The read finishes 1 residue shy of the CDR3 end, and the germline J gene is used to complete it. This rearrangement joins TRBV16 to TRBJ2-7, with D maybe TRBD1 (6 bases). Germline assignment: CDR1 SGHSA and CDR2 FRNQAP. The CDR3 is 13 residues long. V was trimmed by 5 bases and J by 0 bases, leaving 8 bases between them. This CDR3 is CASSRDTSYEQYF. The CDR3 bases that were read are TGTGCAAGCAGCCGGGACACCTCCTATGAACAGTAC.

As for this clone: Germline and genes: mouse. The read stops 1 residue short of the end of the CDR3; the missing end is completed from the germline J gene. This chain connects TRBV26 to TRBJ1-6; possibly TRBD1 for D (6 bases). TRBJ1-6 is classed as an ORF, of uncertain function. With 6 bases removed from V and 6 bases from J, the gap between germline ends came to 9 bases. This CDR3 contains 13 residues. In germline, CDR1 is KGHPV, CDR2 FQNQEV (reference sequence). The CDR3 bases that were read are TGTGCCAGCAGCCGGACAGCTAATTCGCCCCTCTAC. Its translation is CASSRTANSPLY. The whole CDR3 sequence reads CASSRTANSPLYF.

This clone has a handful of counts. Gene names denote mouse genes. The read stops 1 residue short of the end of the CDR3; the missing end is completed from the germline J gene. The rearrangement uses TRBV1 and TRBJ2-2; D possibly corresponds to TRBD1 (5 bases). The CDR3 runs 14 residues. Germline V gene data show CDR1 as NSQYPW and CDR2 as LRSPGD (reference sequence). The V and J ends lost 3 bases and 1 base respectively, with 6 bases between them. The part of the CDR3 DNA that was read is TGCACCTGCAGTGCCGGACAAAACACCGGGCAGCTCTAC. This sequence encodes CTCSAGQNTGQLY. In full, the CDR3 reads CTCSAGQNTGQLYF.

This clone was observed a handful of times. Any gene name here is a mouse gene name. The CDR3 extends 1 residue past the end of the read, so its final part is completed from the germline J gene. The J gene is TRBJ2-7, the V gene TRBV31; 9 bases agree with TRBD2. V gave up 0 bases and J gave up 4 bases; unmatched junction bases: 1. Germline CDR1 and CDR2: GKSSPN and SITVG. This CDR3 spans 13 amino acids. CDR3 bases read: TGTGCCTGGAGTCTCGACTGGGGGTATGAACAGTAC. This sequence encodes CAWSLDWGYEQY. The complete CDR3 sequence is CAWSLDWGYEQYF.

A note on this clone: Any gene name here is a mouse gene name. The CDR3 goes on 1 residue after the read ends, and that part is filled in from the germline J gene. The chain couples TRBV3 to TRBJ2-3, with D uncertain. V dropped 2 bases and J dropped 0 bases, with 6 bases sitting between them. This CDR3 region has 14 residues. The germline gives CDR1 SNHLY, CDR2 FYNGKV (reference sequence). The CDR3 sequence: CASSLQTSAETLYF. The CDR3 DNA, read in part, is TGTGCCAGCAGCTTACAGACTAGTGCAGAAACGCTGTAT.

In the case of this clone: Genes and germline are mouse. Sequencing ends 1 residue short of the CDR3 end; the germline J gene provides the rest. This chain links TRBV12-1 with TRBJ1-3; D is perhaps TRBD1 (5 bases). Deletions cut 2 bases from V and 0 bases from J, with 7 bases between. The CDR3 has 14 amino acids. In germline, CDR1 is SGHSN, CDR2 HYEKVE. The CDR3 region is CASSRDGSGNTLYF. The sequenced CDR3 bases are TGTGCCAGCTCTCGGGACGGTTCTGGAAATACGCTCTAT.

On this clone itself: Genes and germline are mouse. Read data end 1 residue before the CDR3 end; the end is taken from the germline J gene. V is TRBV23 and J is TRBJ1-1. Germline V gene sequence: CDR1 KGHTA, CDR2 FQNQQP. This CDR3 has 13 amino acids. Partial CDR3 DNA: TGCTCCAGCAGTCAAAGACCAAACACAGAAGTCTTC. Encoded protein: CSSSQRPNTEVF. The entire CDR3 is CSSSQRPNTEVFF.

Concerning this clone: These gene names are mouse names. Read data end 1 residue before the CDR3 end; the end is taken from the germline J gene. J is TRBJ2-5 and V is TRBV19; D not resolved. Germline V gene sequence: CDR1 FNHDT, CDR2 SITEND (reference sequence). Trimming took off 7 bases at V and 1 base at J, with 4 bases between the two ends. The CDR3 covers 11 residues. The chain's CDR3 is CASSYQDTQYF. The CDR3 bases that were read are TGTGCCAGCTCATACCAAGACACCCAGTAC.